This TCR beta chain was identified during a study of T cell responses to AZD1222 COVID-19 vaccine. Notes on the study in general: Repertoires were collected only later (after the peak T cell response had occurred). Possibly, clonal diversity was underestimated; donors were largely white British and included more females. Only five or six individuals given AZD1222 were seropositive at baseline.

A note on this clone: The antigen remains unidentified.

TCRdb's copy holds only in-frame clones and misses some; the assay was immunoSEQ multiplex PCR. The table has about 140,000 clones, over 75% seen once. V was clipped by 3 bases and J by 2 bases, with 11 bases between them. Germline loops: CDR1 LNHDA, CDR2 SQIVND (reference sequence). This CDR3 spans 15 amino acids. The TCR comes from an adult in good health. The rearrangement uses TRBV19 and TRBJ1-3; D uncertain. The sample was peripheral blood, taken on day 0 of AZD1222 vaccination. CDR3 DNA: TGTGCCAGTAGTATTCCTCGCGGGGCTGGAAACACCATATATTTT. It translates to CASSIPRGAGNTIYF.